This T cell receptor beta chain was captured in a study of CD8 T cells in Susac syndrome. From blood CD8+ and CD4+ T cells, the TCR beta chain was sequenced. Negative isolation was applied to CD8+ and CD4+ T cells, and FACS enrichment was applied to TEMRA cells. V lost 5 bases and J lost 2, with 16 bases in between. Per germline, CDR1 MGHDK and CDR2 SYGVNS. The CDR3 is made up of 15 amino acids. Roughly 0.45 to 1 ug RNA was reverse transcribed with random hexamers. Amplification of the TCR beta CDR3 was carried out by immunoSEQ multiplex PCR, which spanned a total of 54 Vbeta and 13 Jbeta segments. TCRdb re-derived calls from the immunoSEQ multiplex PCR reads in MiXCR, one entry per CDR3 protein. The sample has 150,000 to 250,000 distinct CDR3 sequences, 90% to 95% seen once.

The chain recombines TRBV25-1 with TRBJ2-7; possibly TRBD2 for D (5 bases). This TCR came from a human donor with multiple sclerosis. Material: CD4+ T cells from PBMCs. CDR3 nucleotide sequence: TGTGCCAGCAGTACTCCGGGGTATTGCGCCTACGAGCAGTACTTC. This codes for CASSTPGYCAYEQYF.